Listed here are 16 T cell receptor beta chains from one sample, sequenced in a study of control samples from healthy donors and cancer patients. Clones were sequenced by immunoSEQ multiplex PCR, and TCRdb holds only the in-frame ones, with some missing. The sample lists about 140,000 clones; approximately 91% were seen once. The sample taken for sequencing was blood. These receptors came from a man aged 25-45 years in good health.

The CDR3 is CASSLYGPTDTQYF. The CDR3 DNA follows: TGTGCCAGCAGCCTATATGGACCAACAGATACGCAGTATTTT. The chain links TRBV3-1 (or the pseudogene TRBV3-2) to TRBJ2-3; no clear D. Germline CDR1 reads LGHDT; CDR2 reads YNNKEL (reference sequence). V dropped 4 bases and J dropped 3 bases, with 11 bases sitting between them. This CDR3 contains 14 residues.

In this sample, this clone turned up once. The chain links TRBV5-1 to TRBJ1-1; 8 nucleotides align to TRBD1. The ends lost 4 bases at V and 3 bases at J; junction bases unmatched: 8. This CDR3 region has 15 residues. Germline V CDR1 and CDR2: SGHRS, YFSETQ. The CDR3 spells CASSPRTGRDTEAFF. CDR3 in DNA: TGCGCCAGCAGCCCTCGGACAGGGAGGGACACTGAAGCTTTCTTT.

The chain has TRBV9 and TRBJ2-1; TRBD2 aligns across 10 bases. This CDR3 has 15 amino acids. Germline V gives CDR1 SGDLS, CDR2 YYNGEE. J lost 9 bases, V lost 7 bases, and 13 bases had no gene match. The CDR3 DNA sequence: TGTGCCAGCGGCTTAGATAGCGGGGGGTCTGGTGAGCAGTTCTTC. Amino acid sequence: CASGLDSGGSGEQFF.

V and J are TRBV5-6 and TRBJ1-1; no clear D. This CDR3 is built from 13 residues. V gave up 3 bases and J gave up 0 bases, with 6 bases separating them. The germline V gene encodes CDR1 SGHDT and CDR2 YYEEEE. The CDR3 here is CASSSWLNTEAFF. For the CDR3, the DNA is TGTGCCAGCAGCTCCTGGTTGAACACTGAAGCTTTCTTT.

The chain links TRBV11-2 to TRBJ2-3; 8 bases align to TRBD1. The V segment lost 0 bases and the J segment 4 bases; nucleotides outside the gene matches: 0. CDR1 is SGHAT and CDR2 is FQNNGV in the germline V gene. The CDR3 is 14 residues long. The CDR3 spells CASSLDRGPDTQYF. The CDR3 nucleotides are TGTGCCAGCAGCTTAGACAGGGGGCCAGATACGCAGTATTTT. Full variable domain (outside the CDR3, taken from reference TRBV11-2 and TRBJ2-3): EAGVAQSPRYKIIEKRQSVAFWCNPISGHATLYWYQQILGQGPKLLIQFQNNGVVDDSQLPKDRFSAERLKGVDSTLKIQPAKLEDSAVYLCASSLDRGPDTQYFGPGTRLTVL.

The chain's CDR3 is CASSRGDSNQPQHF. Written as DNA, the CDR3 is TGTGCCAGCAGCAGAGGGGATAGCAATCAGCCCCAGCATTTT. This chain joins TRBV5-4 and TRBJ1-5; TRBD1 might be the D (5 bases). Germline assignment: CDR1 SGHNT and CDR2 YYREEE (reference sequence). Trimming pared 4 bases from V and 0 bases from J, leaving 8 bases between. The CDR3 has 14 amino acids. The variable domain in full, with the rest retrieved from reference TRBV5-4 and TRBJ1-5, is ETGVTQSPTHLIKTRGQQVTLRCSSQSGHNTVSWYQQALGQGPQFIFQYYREEENGRGNFPPRFSGLQFPNYSSELNVNALELDDSALYLCASSRGDSNQPQHFGDGTRLSIL.

The V gene is TRBV7-2, the J gene TRBJ1-1; D remains ambiguous. The CDR3 sequence is 13 residues long. The germline V gene encodes CDR1 SGHTA and CDR2 FQGNSA. Trimming removed 3 bases from V and 7 bases from J, with 12 bases in between. The CDR3: CASSFESGSEAFF. In DNA, the CDR3 is TGTGCCAGCAGCTTTGAGTCGGGGAGTGAAGCTTTCTTT.

V gene TRBV6-2 or TRBV6-3 combines with J gene TRBJ2-1; either TRBD1 or TRBD2 may fit D (6 bases each). Germline CDR1 and CDR2: MNHEY and SVGEGT. The CDR3 consists of 15 residues. V dropped 6 bases and J dropped 0 bases, with 12 bases sitting between them. CDR3 region: CASSNRGPSYNEQFF. The CDR3 bases are TGTGCCAGCAGCAACCGGGGGCCCTCCTACAATGAGCAGTTCTTC.

The chain is built from TRBV27 and TRBJ2-7, with unresolved D. The V end lost 3 bases, the J end lost 3 bases, and 9 bases lay between the germline ends. The CDR3 runs to 13 residues. The germline V gene encodes CDR1 MNHEY and CDR2 SMNVEV (reference sequence). CDR3 loop: CASSLVAGYEQYF. In DNA form, the CDR3 reads TGTGCCAGCAGTTTGGTCGCAGGCTACGAGCAGTACTTC.

The chain combines TRBV6-2 or TRBV6-3 with TRBJ2-1, with D perhaps TRBD1 (6 bases). Trimming pared 4 bases from V and 0 bases from J, leaving 13 bases between. This CDR3 has 16 residues. In germline, CDR1 is MNHEY, CDR2 SVGEGT. The CDR3 DNA reads as TGTGCCAGCAGTTTTAGACAGGTCCGCTCCTACAATGAGCAGTTCTTC. Protein sequence: CASSFRQVRSYNEQFF.

CDR3 in amino acids: CATSDFGRGPSFQETQYF. Written as DNA, the CDR3 is TGTGCCACCAGTGATTTCGGCAGGGGCCCCTCTTTCCAAGAGACCCAGTACTTC. The V gene is TRBV24-1, the J gene TRBJ2-5, with a weak D call TRBD1 (6 bases). Trimming left V 1 base short and J 1 base short, with 18 bases between. Per the germline V gene, CDR1 is KGHDR and CDR2 is SFDVKD. The CDR3 loop spans 18 amino acids.

The gene calls are TRBV29-1 and TRBJ2-7; 7 nucleotides align to TRBD2. The CDR3 extends over 14 amino acids. With V trimmed by 3 bases and J by 4 bases, 9 bases remained unmatched. In germline, CDR1 is SQVTM, CDR2 ANQGSEA. The CDR3 is CSVERFGGNYEQYF. CDR3 sequence (DNA): TGCAGCGTTGAGCGATTCGGGGGGAATTACGAGCAGTACTTC.

The J gene is TRBJ2-5, the V gene TRBV19; a possible D gene is TRBD1 (5 bases). Germline V gene data show CDR1 as LNHDA and CDR2 as SQIVND (reference sequence). V was pared by 8 bases and J by 4 bases, with 11 bases between. The CDR3 runs 12 residues. The CDR3 DNA is TGTGCCAGTGCAGGGTATGGAGAGACCCAGTACTTC. This translates into CASAGYGETQYF.

The gene calls are TRBV5-4 and TRBJ2-1; TRBD2 matches 7 bases. CDR1 SGHNT and CDR2 YYREEE come from the germline V gene (reference sequence). V shed 10 bases and J 6 bases; nucleotides not matched to a gene: 10. The CDR3 has 13 residues. CDR3 nucleotide sequence: TGTGCCGTCGACGGGGGGACCCTCAATGAGCAGTTCTTC. This codes for CAVDGGTLNEQFF.

The CDR3, as DNA: TGTGCCAGCAGCCTACAGGGTACTCTAGTCGATGAGCAGTTCTTC. Translation gives CASSLQGTLVDEQFF. The chain combines TRBV11-3 with TRBJ2-1; possible D gene TRBD1, 6 bases. CDR3 length: 15 residues. V gave up 5 bases and J gave up 8 bases, with 19 bases separating them. Germline V CDR1 and CDR2: SGHNT, YENEEA. Drawing the rest from reference TRBV11-3 and TRBJ2-1, the complete variable domain is EAGVVQSPRYKIIEKKQPVAFWCNPISGHNTLYWYLQNLGQGPELLIRYENEEAVDDSQLPKDRFSAERLKGVDSTLKIQPAELGDSAVYLCASSLQGTLVDEQFFGPGTRLTVL.

This chain connects TRBV10-3 to TRBJ2-3; D call uncertain. This CDR3 has 12 amino acids. The V gene lost 8 bases and the J gene lost 2 bases, with 8 bases spanning the gap. From germline, CDR1 is ENHRY and CDR2 SYGVKD. The CDR3: CAIATTTDTQYF. The CDR3 DNA reads TGTGCCATCGCCACTACCACAGATACGCAGTATTTT.